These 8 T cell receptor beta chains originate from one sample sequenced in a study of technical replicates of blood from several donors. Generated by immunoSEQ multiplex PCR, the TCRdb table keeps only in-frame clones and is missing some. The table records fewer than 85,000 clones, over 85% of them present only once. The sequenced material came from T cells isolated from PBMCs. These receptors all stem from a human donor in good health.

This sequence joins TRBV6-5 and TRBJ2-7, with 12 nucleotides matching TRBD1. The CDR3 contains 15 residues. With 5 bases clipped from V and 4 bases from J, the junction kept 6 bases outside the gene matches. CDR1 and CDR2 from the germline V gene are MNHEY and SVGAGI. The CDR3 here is CASSMPGQGAYEQYF. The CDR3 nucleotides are TGTGCCAGCAGTATGCCGGGACAGGGGGCTTACGAGCAGTACTTC.

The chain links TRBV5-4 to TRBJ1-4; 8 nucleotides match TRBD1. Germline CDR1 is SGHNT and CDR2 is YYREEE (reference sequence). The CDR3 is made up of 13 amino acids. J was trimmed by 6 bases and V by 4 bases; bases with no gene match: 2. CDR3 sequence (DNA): TGTGCCAGCAGCCAGGGACAGGATGAAAAACTGTTTTTT. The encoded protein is CASSQGQDEKLFF.

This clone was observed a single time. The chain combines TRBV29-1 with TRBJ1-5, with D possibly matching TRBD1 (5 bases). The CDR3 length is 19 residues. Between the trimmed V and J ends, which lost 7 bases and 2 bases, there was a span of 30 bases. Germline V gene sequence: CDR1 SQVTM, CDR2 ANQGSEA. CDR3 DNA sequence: TGCAGCGATTCCATCCCTCCTCCAGGGAACTATATGGGCAATCAGCCCCAGCATTTT. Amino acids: CSDSIPPPGNYMGNQPQHF.

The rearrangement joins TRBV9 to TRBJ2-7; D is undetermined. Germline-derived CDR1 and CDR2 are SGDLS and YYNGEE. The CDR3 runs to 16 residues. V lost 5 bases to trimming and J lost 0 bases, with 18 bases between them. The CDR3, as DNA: TGTGCCAGCAGAGAAGTGGAGATAAAGACCTCCTACGAGCAGTACTTC. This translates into CASREVEIKTSYEQYF.

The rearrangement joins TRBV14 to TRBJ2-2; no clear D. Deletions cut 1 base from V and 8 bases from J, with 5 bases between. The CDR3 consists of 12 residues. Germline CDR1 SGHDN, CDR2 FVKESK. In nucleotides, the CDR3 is TGTGCCAGCAGCCAAGCCGAGGGGGAGCTGTTTTTT. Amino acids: CASSQAEGELFF.

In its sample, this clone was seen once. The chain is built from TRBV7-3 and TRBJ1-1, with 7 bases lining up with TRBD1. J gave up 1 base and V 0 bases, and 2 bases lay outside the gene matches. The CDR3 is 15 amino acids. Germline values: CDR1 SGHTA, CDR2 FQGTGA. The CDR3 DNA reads TGTGCCAGCAGCTTAACCGGGACAGAGAACACTGAAGCTTTCTTT. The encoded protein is CASSLTGTENTEAFF.

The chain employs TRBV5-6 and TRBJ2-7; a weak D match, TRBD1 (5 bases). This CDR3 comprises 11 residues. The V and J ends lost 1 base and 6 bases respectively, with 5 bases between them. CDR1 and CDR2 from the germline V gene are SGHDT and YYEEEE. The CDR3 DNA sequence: TGTGCCAGCAGCTTGACAGGCGAGCAGTACTTC. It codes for CASSLTGEQYF.

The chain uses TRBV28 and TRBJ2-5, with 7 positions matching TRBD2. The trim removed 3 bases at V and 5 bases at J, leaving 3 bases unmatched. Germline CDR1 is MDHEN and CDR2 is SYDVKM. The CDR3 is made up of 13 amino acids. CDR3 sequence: CASSFETSETQYF. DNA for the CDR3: TGTGCCAGCAGTTTCGAGACTAGCGAGACCCAGTACTTC.